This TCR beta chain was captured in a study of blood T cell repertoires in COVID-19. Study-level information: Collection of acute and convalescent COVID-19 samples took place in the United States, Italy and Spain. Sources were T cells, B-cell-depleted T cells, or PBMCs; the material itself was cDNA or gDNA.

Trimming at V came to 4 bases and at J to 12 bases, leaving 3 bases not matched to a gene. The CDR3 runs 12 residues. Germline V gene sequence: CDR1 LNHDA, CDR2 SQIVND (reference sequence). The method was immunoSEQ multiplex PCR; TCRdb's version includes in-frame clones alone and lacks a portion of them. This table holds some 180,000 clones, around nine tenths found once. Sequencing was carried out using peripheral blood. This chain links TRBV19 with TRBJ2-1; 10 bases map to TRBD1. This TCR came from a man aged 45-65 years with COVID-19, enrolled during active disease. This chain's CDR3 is CASSRGTGAQFF. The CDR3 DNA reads TGTGCCAGTAGTAGAGGGACAGGGGCGCAGTTCTTC. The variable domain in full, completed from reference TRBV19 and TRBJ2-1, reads DGGITQSPKYLFRKEGQNVTLSCEQNLNHDAMYWYRQDPGQGLRLIYYSQIVNDFQKGDIAEGYSVSREKKESFPLTVTSAQKNPTAFYLCASSRGTGAQFFGPGTRLTVL.